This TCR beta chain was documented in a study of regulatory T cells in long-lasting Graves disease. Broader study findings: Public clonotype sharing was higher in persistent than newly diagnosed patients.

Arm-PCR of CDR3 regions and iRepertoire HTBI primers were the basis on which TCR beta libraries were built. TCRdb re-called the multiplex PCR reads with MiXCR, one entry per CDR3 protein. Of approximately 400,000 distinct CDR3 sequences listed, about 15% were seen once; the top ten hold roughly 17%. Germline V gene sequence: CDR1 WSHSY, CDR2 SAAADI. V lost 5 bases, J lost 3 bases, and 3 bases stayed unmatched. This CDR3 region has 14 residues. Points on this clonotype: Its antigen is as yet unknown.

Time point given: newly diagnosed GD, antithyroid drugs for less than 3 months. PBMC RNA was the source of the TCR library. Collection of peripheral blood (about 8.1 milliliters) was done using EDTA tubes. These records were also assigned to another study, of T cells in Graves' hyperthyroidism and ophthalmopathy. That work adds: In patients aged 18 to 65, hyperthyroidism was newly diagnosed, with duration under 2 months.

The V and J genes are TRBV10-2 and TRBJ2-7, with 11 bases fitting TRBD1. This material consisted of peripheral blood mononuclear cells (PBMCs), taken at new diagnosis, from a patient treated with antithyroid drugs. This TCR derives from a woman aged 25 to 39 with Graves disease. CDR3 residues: CASSWGTGGYEQYF. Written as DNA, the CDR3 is TGCGCCAGCAGTTGGGGGACAGGGGGCTACGAGCAGTACTTC.